These T cell receptor beta chains were read from a single sample in a study of blood T cell repertoires in COVID-19. The repertoire was sequenced with immunoSEQ multiplex PCR; TCRdb's copy has only in-frame clones and lacks some. The data contain more than 150,000 clones, roughly four fifths of them singletons. The sequencing sample was made of PBMCs or T cells enriched from blood (not recorded which). The receptor set was obtained from a man in his fifties or sixties who had recovered from COVID-19. CDR3s include the opening cysteine and the closing phenylalanine or tryptophan. The order of the fields is V gene, D gene, J gene, clone size, CDR3 DNA, CDR3 protein. D genes are given only for firm matches. Some rows have no size entry. The others give once, few or many, or a class for an expanded clone.

v_call: TRBV10-3
d_call: TRBD2
j_call: TRBJ2-1
clone_size: .
cdr3_nt: TGTGCCATCAGTGAGTCCCCGGGACTAGCGGGCAGAAGCTCCTACAATGAGCAGTTCTTC
cdr3_aa: CAISESPGLAGRSSYNEQFF

v_call: TRBV28
d_call: .
j_call: TRBJ1-3
clone_size: .
cdr3_nt: TGTGCCAGCAGCGACAGGAGCCACTCTGGAAACACCATATATTTT
cdr3_aa: CASSDRSHSGNTIYF

v_call: TRBV10-3
d_call: TRBD2
j_call: TRBJ2-1
clone_size: .
cdr3_nt: TGTGCCATCAGTGAGAGCCTAGCGGGAGGAAACAACAATGAGCAGTTCTTC
cdr3_aa: CAISESLAGGNNNEQFF

v_call: TRBV30
d_call: TRBD2
j_call: TRBJ2-2
clone_size: .
cdr3_nt: TGTGCCTGGACTACCCGCAGGACTAGCGGATCCACCGGGGAGCTGTTTTTT
cdr3_aa: CAWTTRRTSGSTGELFF

v_call: TRBV10-2
d_call: TRBD2
j_call: TRBJ2-3
clone_size: .
cdr3_nt: TGCGCCAGCCGGACTAGCGGGAGTTCAGATACGCAGTATTTT
cdr3_aa: CASRTSGSSDTQYF

v_call: TRBV5-1
d_call: TRBD2
j_call: TRBJ2-5
clone_size: .
cdr3_nt: TGCGCCAGCAGCTTGGCTTTGGGACTAGCGGGGGGGGCAGAGACCCAGTACTTC
cdr3_aa: CASSLALGLAGGAETQYF

v_call: TRBV3-1/TRBV3-2
d_call: .
j_call: TRBJ2-5
clone_size: .
cdr3_nt: TGTGCCAGCAGCCAAGAAGGACAGTGGGGCGAGACCCAGTACTTC
cdr3_aa: CASSQEGQWGETQYF

v_call: TRBV10-3
d_call: .
j_call: TRBJ2-4
clone_size: many
cdr3_nt: TGTGCCATCAGTGAGTCCGGGAACATTCAGTACTTC
cdr3_aa: CAISESGNIQYF

v_call: TRBV19
d_call: TRBD1
j_call: TRBJ1-2
clone_size: .
cdr3_nt: TGTGCCAGTAGTATCCAGGGGGGTTACTATGGCTACACCTTC
cdr3_aa: CASSIQGGYYGYTF

v_call: TRBV7-9
d_call: TRBD1
j_call: TRBJ2-3
clone_size: .
cdr3_nt: TGTGCCAGCAGCTTAACAGGGGGCACAGATACGCAGTATTTT
cdr3_aa: CASSLTGGTDTQYF

v_call: TRBV28
d_call: .
j_call: TRBJ1-5
clone_size: .
cdr3_nt: TGTGCCAGCAGTTTAGGGGGGGCAGCTCAGCCCCAGCATTTT
cdr3_aa: CASSLGGAAQPQHF

v_call: TRBV24-1
d_call: TRBD2
j_call: TRBJ2-5
clone_size: .
cdr3_nt: TGTGCCACCAGAGGGACTAGCGATAAACAAGAGACCCAGTACTTC
cdr3_aa: CATRGTSDKQETQYF

v_call: TRBV5-1
d_call: .
j_call: TRBJ1-6
clone_size: .
cdr3_nt: TGCGCCAGCAGCTCCGGACTCTTCGGGGGTGGTTCACCCCTCCACTTT
cdr3_aa: CASSSGLFGGGSPLHF

v_call: TRBV6-5
d_call: .
j_call: TRBJ2-5
clone_size: .
cdr3_nt: TGTGCCAGCAGAACGACAGGATCGGAGACCCAGTACTTC
cdr3_aa: CASRTTGSETQYF

v_call: TRBV5-4
d_call: .
j_call: TRBJ2-1
clone_size: .
cdr3_nt: TGTGCCAGCAGCGTGTCCGGTTATGAGCAGTTCTTC
cdr3_aa: CASSVSGYEQFF

v_call: TRBV7-6
d_call: .
j_call: TRBJ2-2
clone_size: few
cdr3_nt: TGTGCCAGCAGCTTAGACTGGCTAGCCGGGGAGCTGTTTTTT
cdr3_aa: CASSLDWLAGELFF

v_call: TRBV6-5
d_call: .
j_call: TRBJ1-5
clone_size: .
cdr3_nt: TGTGCCAGCAGTCTGGACGGGGTTTATCAGCCCCAGCATTTT
cdr3_aa: CASSLDGVYQPQHF

v_call: TRBV27
d_call: .
j_call: TRBJ1-1
clone_size: .
cdr3_nt: TGTGCCAGCAGAACTCTAATGAACACTGAAGCTTTCTTT
cdr3_aa: CASRTLMNTEAFF

v_call: TRBV5-1
d_call: .
j_call: TRBJ2-1
clone_size: .
cdr3_nt: TGCGCCAGCGGACGCAGGGAGGACAATGAGCAGTTCTTC
cdr3_aa: CASGRREDNEQFF

v_call: TRBV11-2
d_call: .
j_call: TRBJ1-6
clone_size: .
cdr3_nt: TGTGCCAGCAGCTTAGCGGCAGGGGTAGTTTCACCCCTCCACTTT
cdr3_aa: CASSLAAGVVSPLHF

v_call: TRBV11-2
d_call: .
j_call: TRBJ2-7
clone_size: .
cdr3_nt: TGTGCCAGCAGCTTAGAGATTGGGGGGTCCTACGAGCAGTACTTC
cdr3_aa: CASSLEIGGSYEQYF

v_call: TRBV6-5
d_call: TRBD1
j_call: TRBJ2-7
clone_size: .
cdr3_nt: TGTGCCAGCAGTTCTACAGGGGGCAGATTCCACGAGCAGTACTTC
cdr3_aa: CASSSTGGRFHEQYF

v_call: TRBV27
d_call: .
j_call: TRBJ1-6
clone_size: once
cdr3_nt: TGTGCCAGCGGATTTAGGACAGCTAATTCACCCCTCCACTTT
cdr3_aa: CASGFRTANSPLHF

v_call: TRBV5-8
d_call: TRBD1
j_call: TRBJ2-7
clone_size: .
cdr3_nt: TGTGCCAGCAGCTCTCGGACAGGATGGGTAGATGAGCAGTACTTC
cdr3_aa: CASSSRTGWVDEQYF

v_call: TRBV3-1/TRBV3-2
d_call: .
j_call: TRBJ1-1
clone_size: .
cdr3_nt: TGTGCCAGCAGCCTCGGGGGACGGACTGAAGCTTTCTTT
cdr3_aa: CASSLGGRTEAFF

v_call: TRBV6-6
d_call: .
j_call: TRBJ2-2
clone_size: once
cdr3_nt: TGTGCCAGTTCCGGACAGAGGAACACCGGGGAGCTGTTTTTT
cdr3_aa: CASSGQRNTGELFF

v_call: TRBV20-1
d_call: TRBD2
j_call: TRBJ2-3
clone_size: .
cdr3_nt: TGCAGTGCTAGTGCTATGGGGACTAGCAGGGCAGATACGCAGTATTTT
cdr3_aa: CSASAMGTSRADTQYF

v_call: TRBV2
d_call: TRBD1
j_call: TRBJ1-5
clone_size: .
cdr3_nt: TGTGCCAGCGTCAAAGGGAGGGACAGGGACCAGCCCCAGCATTTT
cdr3_aa: CASVKGRDRDQPQHF

v_call: TRBV5-4
d_call: TRBD1
j_call: TRBJ1-2
clone_size: .
cdr3_nt: TGTGCCAGCAGCTTGGTGGGACAGGGAATAGGGGGCTACACCTTC
cdr3_aa: CASSLVGQGIGGYTF

v_call: TRBV29-1
d_call: .
j_call: TRBJ1-3
clone_size: .
cdr3_nt: TGCAGCGTCGAGTTTCACTCTGGAAACACCATATATTTT
cdr3_aa: CSVEFHSGNTIYF

v_call: TRBV5-8
d_call: .
j_call: TRBJ2-7
clone_size: .
cdr3_nt: TGTGCCAGCAGCTTGGCAGTGGGCCCCTACGAGCAGTACTTC
cdr3_aa: CASSLAVGPYEQYF

v_call: TRBV28
d_call: TRBD1
j_call: TRBJ1-1
clone_size: once
cdr3_nt: TGTGCCGGAGGGGGCTGGGGGGCAGATACTGAAGCTTTCTTT
cdr3_aa: CAGGGWGADTEAFF

v_call: TRBV3-1/TRBV3-2
d_call: .
j_call: TRBJ1-2
clone_size: .
cdr3_nt: TGTGCCAGCAGCCAAGACATCTTCTCACAACACTTC
cdr3_aa: CASSQDIFSQHF

v_call: TRBV28
d_call: TRBD1
j_call: TRBJ1-1
clone_size: .
cdr3_nt: TGTGCCAGCAGTCCAGGGGGGAACACTGAAGCTTTCTTT
cdr3_aa: CASSPGGNTEAFF

v_call: TRBV7-6
d_call: .
j_call: TRBJ2-7
clone_size: .
cdr3_nt: TGTGCCAGCAGCTTAGTGGTTCGGGGGTTGGGGGGCGAGCAGTACTTC
cdr3_aa: CASSLVVRGLGGEQYF

v_call: TRBV2
d_call: TRBD2
j_call: TRBJ2-5
clone_size: few
cdr3_nt: TGTGCCAGCAGTGCCCCGACTAGCGGGAGGGCCCAAGAGACCCAGTACTTC
cdr3_aa: CASSAPTSGRAQETQYF

v_call: TRBV5-1
d_call: TRBD2
j_call: TRBJ2-2
clone_size: .
cdr3_nt: TGCGCCAGCAGCCGGATAGCGGGAGGAAAGAGCGGGGAGCTGTTTTTT
cdr3_aa: CASSRIAGGKSGELFF

v_call: TRBV7-9
d_call: TRBD1
j_call: TRBJ1-2
clone_size: .
cdr3_nt: TGTGCCAGCAGCTTAGCCCTACAGGGGGCGAAGGGGGGCTACACCTTC
cdr3_aa: CASSLALQGAKGGYTF

v_call: TRBV6-1
d_call: .
j_call: TRBJ1-1
clone_size: few
cdr3_nt: TGTGCCAGCAGTGAAGACAGCACTGAAGCTTTCTTT
cdr3_aa: CASSEDSTEAFF

v_call: TRBV3-1/TRBV3-2
d_call: .
j_call: TRBJ2-2
clone_size: once
cdr3_nt: TGTGCCAGCAGCCAAGATAGGGGATGGGAGCTGTTTTTT
cdr3_aa: CASSQDRGWELFF

v_call: TRBV6-7
d_call: TRBD2
j_call: TRBJ2-1
clone_size: .
cdr3_nt: TGTGCCAGCAGTGAGGTTAATAGCGGGGGGGACAATGAGCAGTTCTTC
cdr3_aa: CASSEVNSGGDNEQFF

v_call: TRBV28
d_call: TRBD2
j_call: TRBJ2-3
clone_size: .
cdr3_nt: TGTGCCAGCAGTTCCCCGGGACTAGCGGGATTGGATACGCAGTATTTT
cdr3_aa: CASSSPGLAGLDTQYF

v_call: TRBV12-1
d_call: .
j_call: TRBJ1-6
clone_size: .
cdr3_nt: TGTGCCAGCAGCCGCCGACAGGGGGGAAGCTCCTATAATTCACCCCTCCACTTT
cdr3_aa: CASSRRQGGSSYNSPLHF

v_call: TRBV27
d_call: TRBD1
j_call: TRBJ2-1
clone_size: .
cdr3_nt: TGTGCCAGCAGTTTTACCGTGGACAGGGTGTCCTATGAGCAGTTCTTC
cdr3_aa: CASSFTVDRVSYEQFF

v_call: TRBV7-3
d_call: .
j_call: TRBJ2-3
clone_size: .
cdr3_nt: TGTGCCAGCAGCCTGGCGCCGGGGAGCGGCACAGATACGCAGTATTTT
cdr3_aa: CASSLAPGSGTDTQYF

v_call: TRBV6-1
d_call: .
j_call: TRBJ2-7
clone_size: .
cdr3_nt: TGTGCCAGCAGTGAACATCGGAGCACCCGTAGCGAGCAGTACTTC
cdr3_aa: CASSEHRSTRSEQYF

v_call: TRBV15
d_call: TRBD2
j_call: TRBJ2-1
clone_size: .
cdr3_nt: TGTGCCACCAGCAGGAGGGACTACAACTACAATGAGCAGTTCTTC
cdr3_aa: CATSRRDYNYNEQFF

v_call: TRBV15
d_call: .
j_call: TRBJ2-7
clone_size: .
cdr3_nt: TGTGCCACCAGCCTAAGCGGCCAGTCCGGGGAGCAGTACTTC
cdr3_aa: CATSLSGQSGEQYF

v_call: TRBV7-9
d_call: .
j_call: TRBJ2-2
clone_size: .
cdr3_nt: TGTGCCAGCAGCTTACAAAGTTCGAGGGGGGAGCTGTTTTTT
cdr3_aa: CASSLQSSRGELFF